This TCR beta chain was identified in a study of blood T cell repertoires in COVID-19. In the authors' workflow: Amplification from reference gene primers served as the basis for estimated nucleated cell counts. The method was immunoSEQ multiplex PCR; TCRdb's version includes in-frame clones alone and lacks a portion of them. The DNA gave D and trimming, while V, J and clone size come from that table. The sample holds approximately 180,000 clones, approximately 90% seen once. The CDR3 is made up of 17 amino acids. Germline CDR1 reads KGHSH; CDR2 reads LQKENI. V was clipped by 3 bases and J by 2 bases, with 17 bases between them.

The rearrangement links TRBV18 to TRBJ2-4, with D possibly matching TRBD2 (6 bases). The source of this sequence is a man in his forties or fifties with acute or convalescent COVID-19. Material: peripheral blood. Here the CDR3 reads CASSPRQLAETKNIQYF. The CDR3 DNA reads TGTGCCAGCTCACCCAGACAGTTAGCGGAGACCAAAAACATTCAGTACTTC.